These 23 T cell receptor beta chains were sequenced from one sample in a study of blood T cell repertoires in COVID-19. The data were produced by immunoSEQ multiplex PCR, yet TCRdb's version contains in-frame clones alone and is incomplete. The sample lists about 86,000 clones; roughly 91% were seen once. Sequenced material: PBMCs or T cells enriched from blood (not recorded which). The receptors stem from a woman aged 45 to 65 with acute COVID-19.

The genes are TRBV4-1 and TRBJ2-1; D is unresolved. Per the germline V gene, CDR1 is MGHRA and CDR2 is YSYEKL. Deletions cut 4 bases from V and 5 bases from J, with 9 bases between. The CDR3 has 13 residues. CDR3 in amino acids: CASSRERDNEQFF. The DNA for the CDR3 is TGCGCCAGCAGCCGAGAACGGGACAATGAGCAGTTCTTC.

This chain links TRBV4-1 with TRBJ1-4; D possibly corresponds to TRBD1 (6 bases). The CDR3 runs to 15 residues. In germline, CDR1 is MGHRA, CDR2 YSYEKL. The ends were cut back, 3 bases at V and 8 bases at J, with 16 bases in the middle. In DNA form, the CDR3 reads TGCGCCAGCAGCCAGCAGACAGGCCTTTGGGAAAAACTGTTTTTT. Its translation: CASSQQTGLWEKLFF.

This rearrangement joins TRBV10-2 to TRBJ1-1; 7 nucleotides agree with TRBD1. The CDR3 extends over 12 amino acids. CDR1 WSHSY and CDR2 SAAADI come from the germline V gene. Trimming at V came to 4 bases and at J to 7 bases, leaving 3 bases not matched to a gene. This CDR3 is CASSGQGGEAFF. CDR3 DNA: TGCGCCAGCAGTGGACAGGGTGGTGAAGCTTTCTTT.

The chain uses TRBV2 and TRBJ1-2, with unresolved D. The CDR3 consists of 12 residues. Germline CDR1 is SNHLY and CDR2 is FYNNEI. Trimming took off 5 bases at V and 8 bases at J, with 12 bases between the two ends. Here the CDR3 DNA reads TGTGCCAGCAGTCCCGGGTCTTGGGGCTACACCTTC. Its protein is CASSPGSWGYTF.

The chain is built from TRBV6-4 and TRBJ2-1, with TRBD1 identical over 8 bases. CDR1 is MRHNA and CDR2 is SNTAGT in the germline V gene. The CDR3 runs 14 residues. J lost 6 bases, V lost 4 bases, and 5 bases had no gene match. The CDR3 is CASSGDRMGNEQFF. The CDR3 nucleotides read TGTGCCAGCAGTGGGGACAGGATGGGCAATGAGCAGTTCTTC.

The gene calls are TRBV21-1 and TRBJ1-6; TRBD1 was called by the table and not checked on the DNA. TRBV21-1 is a pseudogene. This CDR3 is 17 amino acids long. The CDR3 sequence is CASSKGRTGKIESPLHF. In DNA, the CDR3 is TGTGCCAGCAGCAAAGGGAGGACAGGGAAGATAGAATCACCCCTCCACTTT.

V gene TRBV12-3 or TRBV12-4 combines with J gene TRBJ2-7; weak D call: TRBD1 (6 bases). Trimming pared 6 bases from V and 3 bases from J, leaving 9 bases between. The length of the CDR3 is 12 residues. The CDR3 sequence is CASSGTNYEQYF. Written as DNA, the CDR3 is TGTGCCAGCAGCGGGACAAACTACGAGCAGTACTTC.

V usage is TRBV3-1 (or the pseudogene TRBV3-2) and J usage is TRBJ2-7, with 11 bases matching TRBD1. The V gene's germline CDR1 is LGHDT and CDR2 YNNKEL (reference sequence). The V and J ends lost 2 bases and 6 bases, in that order; junction bases with no gene match: 6. CDR3 length: 15 residues. CDR3 DNA sequence: TGTGCCAGCAGCCAACCTGGACAGGGGGCCGGCGAGCAGTACTTC. Translating it yields CASSQPGQGAGEQYF.

Only one count was recorded for this clone. The chain has TRBV12-3 or TRBV12-4 and TRBJ2-5, with D possibly TRBD2 on 6 matching bases. The CDR3 consists of 13 residues. The germline V and J ends were trimmed by 5 bases and 9 bases, with 16 bases remaining between them. CDR3 sequence: CASSPTGGRAQYF. The DNA of the CDR3 is TGTGCCAGCAGTCCTACCGGGGGTCGAGCCCAGTACTTC.

This sequence joins TRBV6-5 and TRBJ2-6; D gene unclear. This CDR3 is built from 13 residues. Germline CDR1 and CDR2: MNHEY and SVGAGI. V was trimmed by 7 bases and J by 2 bases, leaving 6 bases between them. Written as DNA, the CDR3 is TGTGCCAGCACCCAGACTGGGGCCAACGTCCTGACTTTC. The encoded protein is CASTQTGANVLTF.

The V and J genes are TRBV19 and TRBJ1-1; unclear D gene. The germline V gene has CDR1 LNHDA and CDR2 SQIVND (reference sequence). The V and J ends lost 4 bases and 0 bases respectively, with 6 bases between them. The CDR3 has 13 residues. The CDR3 here is CASSTTVNTEAFF. DNA for the CDR3: TGTGCCAGTAGTACCACAGTGAACACTGAAGCTTTCTTT.

The V call is TRBV7-6, the J call TRBJ2-1, with TRBD2 matching over 9 bases. Germline V gene lookup returns CDR1 SGHVS and CDR2 FNYEAQ. This CDR3 comprises 16 residues. V dropped 5 bases and J dropped 4; count of bases not matched to a gene: 9. CDR3 sequence: CASSLEATSGYNEQFF. DNA of the CDR3: TGTGCCAGCAGCCTCGAGGCTACTAGCGGGTACAATGAGCAGTTCTTC.

CDR3 sequence (DNA): TGCGCCAGCAGCCAAGTAACGAGCGCGACGGGCACCGGGGAGCTGTTTTTT. It codes for CASSQVTSATGTGELFF. The V and J genes are TRBV4-3 and TRBJ2-2; D is unclear. V was cut by 1 base and J by 4 bases, with 16 bases left in between. CDR1 and CDR2 from the germline V gene are LGHNA and YSLEER. The CDR3 consists of 17 residues.

This chain joins TRBV3-1 (or the pseudogene TRBV3-2) and TRBJ1-2; 8 bases are shared with TRBD1. The CDR3 is 15 residues long. Germline V gene lookup returns CDR1 LGHDT and CDR2 YNNKEL (reference sequence). With 1 base clipped from V and 6 bases from J, the junction kept 7 bases outside the gene matches. CDR3 amino acids: CASSQVSGQVDGYTF. The CDR3 DNA is TGTGCCAGCAGCCAAGTGTCGGGACAGGTCGATGGCTACACCTTC.

The chain is built from TRBV18 and TRBJ1-5, with TRBD1 matching over 12 bases. V lost 0 bases and J lost 3; bases outside the gene matches: 9. CDR3 length equals 19 residues. Germline V gives CDR1 KGHSH, CDR2 LQKENI. The CDR3 loop is CASSPPGTGGGHVNQPQHF. The CDR3 DNA reads as TGTGCCAGCTCACCACCCGGGACAGGGGGCGGGCATGTCAATCAGCCCCAGCATTTT. Full variable domain (missing parts from reference TRBV18 and TRBJ1-5): NAGVMQNPRHLVRRRGQEARLRCSPMKGHSHVYWYRQLPEEGLKFMVYLQKENIIDESGMPKERFSAEFPKEGPSILRIQQVVRGDSAAYFCASSPPGTGGGHVNQPQHFGDGTRLSIL.

This clone was found once. V usage is TRBV5-4 and J usage is TRBJ1-4; a possible D gene is TRBD1 (6 bases). The V and J ends lost 3 bases and 8 bases respectively, with 8 bases between them. The CDR3 sequence is 12 residues long. Germline V gene data show CDR1 as SGHNT and CDR2 as YYREEE (reference sequence). CDR3 loop: CASSWDKEKLFF. DNA for the CDR3: TGTGCCAGCAGCTGGGACAAGGAAAAACTGTTTTTT.

A few counts support this clone. The chain couples TRBV5-1 to TRBJ1-1; TRBD1 is a possible D gene (6 bases). V shed 4 bases and J shed 0 bases, with 13 bases lying between them. Germline loops: CDR1 SGHRS, CDR2 YFSETQ. This CDR3 contains 15 residues. CDR3 nucleotide sequence: TGCGCCAGCAGCAGGCGACAGGACATGAACACTGAAGCTTTCTTT. It encodes CASSRRQDMNTEAFF. The full variable domain, rest sourced from reference TRBV5-1 and TRBJ1-1, is KAGVTQTPRYLIKTRGQQVTLSCSPISGHRSVSWYQQTPGQGLQFLFEYFSETQRNKGNFPGRFSGRQFSNSRSEMNVSTLELGDSALYLCASSRRQDMNTEAFFGQGTRLTVV.

The V gene is TRBV19, the J gene TRBJ1-2; unclear D gene. The CDR3 runs to 14 residues. Germline CDR1 LNHDA, CDR2 SQIVND (reference sequence). The V gene lost 6 bases and the J gene lost 3 bases, with 14 bases spanning the gap. CDR3 bases: TGTGCCAGTAGCACCCTCGCTCAGGACTATGGCTACACCTTC. It yields the protein CASSTLAQDYGYTF. The variable domain in full, completed from reference TRBV19 and TRBJ1-2, reads DGGITQSPKYLFRKEGQNVTLSCEQNLNHDAMYWYRQDPGQGLRLIYYSQIVNDFQKGDIAEGYSVSREKKESFPLTVTSAQKNPTAFYLCASSTLAQDYGYTFGSGTRLTVV.

CDR3 loop: CASRTSGSETQYF. The CDR3 DNA sequence: TGCGCCAGCAGGACTAGCGGGAGTGAGACCCAGTACTTC. The rearrangement links TRBV5-1 to TRBJ2-5; 12 nucleotides match TRBD2. CDR3 length equals 13 residues. J lost 5 bases, V lost 5 bases, and 1 base had no gene match. The germline CDR1 and CDR2 sequences are SGHRS and YFSETQ.

The table lists this clone with a few counts. The chain has TRBV6-2 or TRBV6-3 and TRBJ1-1, with D possibly matching TRBD1 (5 bases). The germline gives CDR1 MNHEY, CDR2 SVGEGT. CDR3 length: 13 residues. Trimming pared 6 bases from V and 6 bases from J, leaving 14 bases between. CDR3 DNA sequence: TGTGCCAGCAGCTCCGCGGGGGTGTCTGAAGCTTTCTTT. Protein: CASSSAGVSEAFF.

For the CDR3, the DNA is TGTGCCAGCAGCTTAGTCAGGCAGGCTAACTATGGCTACACCTTC. Translation: CASSLVRQANYGYTF. The genes are TRBV7-2 and TRBJ1-2, with unresolved D. This CDR3 region has 15 residues. The germline V gene encodes CDR1 SGHTA and CDR2 FQGNSA. V was trimmed by 1 base and J by 0 bases, leaving 9 bases between them.

The rearrangement links TRBV11-2 to TRBJ2-1; 10 bases fit TRBD2. Germline V gives CDR1 SGHAT, CDR2 FQNNGV. This CDR3 comprises 18 residues. With V trimmed by 1 base and J by 9 bases, 15 bases remained unmatched. CDR3 residues: CASSLVIMAASGSREQFF. The CDR3, as DNA: TGTGCCAGCAGCTTAGTCATCATGGCGGCTAGCGGGAGTCGTGAGCAGTTCTTC.

This clone was counted only a few times. The chain recombines TRBV7-9 with TRBJ1-2, with 8 nucleotides matching TRBD1. J lost 2 bases, V lost 5 bases, and 7 bases had no gene match. Germline CDR1 SEHNR, CDR2 FQNEAQ (reference sequence). CDR3 size: 15 residues. The CDR3 DNA reads as TGTGCCAGCAGCAAGACTCAGGGGGCCAACTATGGCTACACCTTC. Residues: CASSKTQGANYGYTF.